The next 9 T cell receptor beta chains were all read from a single sample in a study of spatial heterogeneity in lung cancer. The time point was: sample taken at primary tumor resection. Whole RNA, which was extracted from tumor, nontumor lung tissue or frozen PBMC, was sequenced without any cell sorting. MiXCR was run by TCRdb on the 5' RACE reads, yielding one entry per CDR3 protein. The sample comprises about 40,000 distinct CDR3 sequences, around 5% of which are singletons, and 20% to 30% rests with the top ten. Sequenced here: PBMCs, sampled at surgery. The receptors come from a female donor with early-stage non-small cell lung cancer.

With regard to this clonotype: A much larger clone is a single base away; this may be a read error. This chain links TRBV19 with TRBJ2-7; 12 nucleotides match TRBD1. V trimming: 11 bases; J trimming: 7 bases; junction bases outside the gene matches: 12. Germline V gives CDR1 LNHDA, CDR2 SQIVND (reference sequence). The CDR3 loop spans 14 amino acids. CDR3 protein: CASTAGQGAGEQYF. CDR3 DNA sequence: TGTGCCTCAACGGCGGGACAGGGGGCGGGTGAGCAGTACTTC.

In nucleotides, the CDR3 is TGTGCCAGTTCTTTACCCGGGACAGGGACACCCCAGCATTTT. Its protein is CASSLPGTGTPQHF. The chain recombines TRBV19 with TRBJ1-5; the match to TRBD1 covers 9 bases. V was pared by 8 bases and J by 10 bases, with 12 bases of the junction left unmatched. Germline V CDR1 and CDR2: LNHDA, SQIVND (reference sequence). The CDR3 sequence is 14 residues long. Full variable domain (remainder filled in from reference TRBV19 and TRBJ1-5): DGGITQSPKYLFRKEGQNVTLSCEQNLNHDAMYWYRQDPGQGLRLIYYSQIVNDFQKGDIAEGYSVSREKKESFPLTVTSAQKNPTAFYLCASSLPGTGTPQHFGDGTRLSIL.

This clonotype has at least ten counts. A junction end diverges from the germline sequence, so it may reflect a read error. The chain combines TRBV6-2 or TRBV6-3 with TRBJ1-1; 12 positions agree with TRBD1. CDR3 length: 13 amino acids. Germline V lookup: CDR1 MNHEY, CDR2 SVGEGT. In nucleotides, the CDR3 is TGTGCCAGCACCGACGAGGGACAGGGGGCGAGTCGCTTT. Its protein product is CASTDEGQGASRF.

This clonotype was seen many times. The rearrangement joins TRBV20-1 to TRBJ2-4; D not certain. The germline gives CDR1 DFQATT, CDR2 SNEGSKA (reference sequence). The CDR3 loop spans 15 amino acids. V dropped 0 bases and J dropped 0 bases, with 9 bases sitting between them. The CDR3 is CSARDVRAAKNIQYF. CDR3 bases: TGCAGTGCTAGAGATGTTAGAGCAGCCAAAAACATTCAGTACTTC.

V and J are TRBV5-5 and TRBJ2-3; TRBD2 matches 7 bases. V was pared by 4 bases and J by 0 bases, with 11 bases of the junction left unmatched. Germline CDR1 and CDR2: SGHKS and YYEKEE (reference sequence). The CDR3 runs to 17 residues. CDR3 region: CASSPGLAGVSTDTQYF. CDR3 nucleotides: TGTGCCAGCAGCCCGGGACTGGCGGGGGTGAGCACAGATACGCAGTATTTT. Supplemented by reference TRBV5-5 and TRBJ2-3, the full variable domain reads DAGVTQSPTHLIKTRGQQVTLRCSPISGHKSVSWYQQVLGQGPQFIFQYYEKEERGRGNFPDRFSARQFPNYSSELNVNALLLGDSALYLCASSPGLAGVSTDTQYFGPGTRLTVL.

This clonotype was seen a few times. The chain joins TRBV12-3 or TRBV12-4 to TRBJ1-2; D ambiguous. The CDR3 covers 12 residues. V shed 3 bases and J shed 5 bases, with 7 bases lying between them. The CDR3 sequence is CASSFLSYGYTF. The DNA for the CDR3 is TGTGCCAGCAGTTTTTTGTCGTATGGCTACACCTTC.

This clonotype appeared many times. The rearrangement uses TRBV6-5 and TRBJ1-2; D is undetermined. Germline values: CDR1 MNHEY, CDR2 SVGAGI. The CDR3 is 8 amino acids. Trimming cost V 4 bases and J 13 bases, with 4 bases left between them. This CDR3 is CASSFRTF. The CDR3 DNA sequence: TGTGCCAGCAGTTTTCGCACCTTC.

This clonotype was observed at least ten times. The rearrangement joins TRBV5-1 to TRBJ2-1; possible D gene TRBD1, 5 bases. Germline assignment: CDR1 SGHRS and CDR2 YFSETQ. V lost 3 bases to trimming and J lost 2 bases, with 9 bases between them. The CDR3 has 14 residues. The CDR3 reads CASSSTATYNEQFF. The CDR3 DNA reads TGCGCCAGCAGCTCGACAGCAACCTACAATGAGCAGTTCTTC.

This rearrangement joins TRBV30 to TRBJ2-1, with D uncertain. This CDR3 has 13 residues. The germline CDR1 and CDR2 sequences are GTSNPN and SVGIG (reference sequence). The V end lost 0 bases, the J end lost 4 bases, and 7 bases lay between the germline ends. The CDR3 DNA reads TGTGCCTGGAGTGTACGCAGGTACAATGAGCAGTTCTTC. This codes for CAWSVRRYNEQFF. Based on the CDR3 plus reference TRBV30 and TRBJ2-1, the full variable domain is SQTIHQWPATLVQPVGSPLSLECTVEGTSNPNLYWYRQAAGRGLQLLFYSVGIGQISSEVPQNLSASRPQDRQFILSSKKLLLSDSGFYLCAWSVRRYNEQFFGPGTRLTVL.